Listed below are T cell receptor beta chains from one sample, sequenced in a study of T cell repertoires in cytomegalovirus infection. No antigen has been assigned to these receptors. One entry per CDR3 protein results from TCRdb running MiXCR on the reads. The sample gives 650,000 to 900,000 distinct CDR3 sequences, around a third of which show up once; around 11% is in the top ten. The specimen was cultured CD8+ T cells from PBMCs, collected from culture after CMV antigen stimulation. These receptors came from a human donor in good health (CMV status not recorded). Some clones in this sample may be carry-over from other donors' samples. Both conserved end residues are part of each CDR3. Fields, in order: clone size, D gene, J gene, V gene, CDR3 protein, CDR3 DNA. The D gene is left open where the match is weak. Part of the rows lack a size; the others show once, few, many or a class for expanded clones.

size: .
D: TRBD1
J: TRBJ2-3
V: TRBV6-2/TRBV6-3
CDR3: CASSYSLGQGARTDTQYF
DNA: TGTGCCAGCAGTTACAGTCTCGGACAGGGGGCCCGCACAGATACGCAGTATTTT

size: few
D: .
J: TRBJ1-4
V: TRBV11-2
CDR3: CASSLNWQGNEKLFF
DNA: TGTGCCAGCAGCTTAAATTGGCAGGGAAATGAAAAACTGTTTTTT

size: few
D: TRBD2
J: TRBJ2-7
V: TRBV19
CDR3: CASSPGGASPYEQYF
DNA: TGTGCCAGTAGCCCGGGGGGGGCCAGTCCCTACGAGCAGTACTTC

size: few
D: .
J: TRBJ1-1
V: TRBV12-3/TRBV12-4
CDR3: CASPTQGLGDTEAFF
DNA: TGTGCCAGTCCCACCCAGGGGTTGGGTGACACTGAAGCTTTCTTT

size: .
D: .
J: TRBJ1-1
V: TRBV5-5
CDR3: CASSPWQDMNTEAFF
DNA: TGTGCCAGCAGCCCCTGGCAGGATATGAACACTGAAGCTTTCTTT

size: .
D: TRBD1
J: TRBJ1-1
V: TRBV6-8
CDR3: CANSLTGTVDTEAFF
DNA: TGTGCCAACAGCTTGACAGGGACAGTAGACACTGAAGCTTTCTTT

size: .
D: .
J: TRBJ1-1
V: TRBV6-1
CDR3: CASNPEMRGNTEAFF
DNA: TGTGCCAGCAATCCCGAAATGAGAGGGAACACTGAAGCTTTCTTT

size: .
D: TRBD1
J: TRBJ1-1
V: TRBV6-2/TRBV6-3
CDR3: CASSYEGGQGLNTEAFF
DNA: TGTGCCAGCAGTTACGAGGGAGGACAGGGCTTGAACACTGAAGCTTTCTTT

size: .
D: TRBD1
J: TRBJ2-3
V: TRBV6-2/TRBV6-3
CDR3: CASSYSGQHTDTQYF
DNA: TGTGCCAGCAGTTACTCGGGACAGCACACAGATACGCAGTATTTT

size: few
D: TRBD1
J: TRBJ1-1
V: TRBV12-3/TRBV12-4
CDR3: CASTLGQEATEAFF
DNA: TGTGCCAGCACCCTCGGACAGGAGGCCACTGAAGCTTTCTTT

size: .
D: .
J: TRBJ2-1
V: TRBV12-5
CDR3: CASGLVSQNNEQFF
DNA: TGTGCTAGTGGTTTGGTAAGCCAGAACAATGAGCAGTTCTTC

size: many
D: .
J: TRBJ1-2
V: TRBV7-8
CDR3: CASSLSAGYGYTF
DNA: TGTGCCAGCAGCTTGTCCGCCGGCTATGGCTACACCTTC

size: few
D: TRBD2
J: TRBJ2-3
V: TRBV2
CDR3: CASSAGLAGGAMSTDTQYF
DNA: TGTGCCAGCAGTGCGGGACTAGCGGGGGGAGCCATGAGCACAGATACGCAGTATTTT

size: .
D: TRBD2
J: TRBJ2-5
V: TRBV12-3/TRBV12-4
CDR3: CASSLRLAGPQETQYF
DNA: TGTGCCAGCAGTTTGCGGCTAGCGGGGCCCCAAGAGACCCAGTACTTC

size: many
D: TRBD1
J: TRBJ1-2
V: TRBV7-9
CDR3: CASLPPGQGNSYGYTF
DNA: TGTGCCAGCTTACCCCCGGGACAGGGGAATAGCTATGGCTACACCTTC

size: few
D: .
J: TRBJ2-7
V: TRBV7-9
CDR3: CASKGSYEQYF
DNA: TGTGCCAGCAAGGGGAGCTACGAGCAGTACTTC

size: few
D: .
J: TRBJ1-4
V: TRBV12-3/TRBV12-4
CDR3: CASSSSRATNEKLFF
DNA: TGTGCCAGCAGCTCCTCGAGAGCAACTAATGAAAAACTGTTTTTT

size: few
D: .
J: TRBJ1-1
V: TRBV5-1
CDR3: CASSNRGADTEAFF
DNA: TGCGCCAGCAGTAACCGGGGGGCGGACACTGAAGCTTTCTTT

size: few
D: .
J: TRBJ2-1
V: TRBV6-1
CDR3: CASSPPRQRGEQFF
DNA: TGTGCCAGCAGTCCCCCGCGGCAGCGCGGTGAGCAGTTCTTC

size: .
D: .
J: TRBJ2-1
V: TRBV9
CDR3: CASSVDPGGGGSRKKLNEQFF
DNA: TGTGCCAGCAGCGTAGATCCAGGGGGCGGGGGGTCCAGAAAGAAGCTCAATGAGCAGTTCTTC

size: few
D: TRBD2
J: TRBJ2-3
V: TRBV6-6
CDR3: CASSYPGTSGRNTQYF
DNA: TGTGCCAGCAGTTACCCCGGGACTAGCGGGCGAAATACGCAGTATTTT

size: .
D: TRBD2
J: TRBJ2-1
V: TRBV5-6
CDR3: CVSSNGGGYNEQFF
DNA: TGTGTCAGCAGCAACGGGGGGGGTTACAATGAGCAGTTCTTC

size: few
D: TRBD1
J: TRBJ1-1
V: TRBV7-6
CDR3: CASSRRPGQTGNTEAFF
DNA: TGTGCCAGCAGCAGGCGCCCGGGACAGACGGGGAACACTGAAGCTTTCTTT

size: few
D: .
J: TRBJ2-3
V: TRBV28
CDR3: CASRPVGVDTQYF
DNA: TGTGCCAGCAGGCCGGTAGGGGTAGATACGCAGTATTTT

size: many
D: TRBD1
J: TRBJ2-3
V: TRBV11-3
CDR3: CASSPFQGASSTDTQYF
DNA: TGTGCCAGCAGCCCCTTCCAGGGGGCTTCTAGCACAGATACGCAGTATTTT

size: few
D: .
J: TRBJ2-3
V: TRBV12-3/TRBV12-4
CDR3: CASSRRFSGLTDTQYF
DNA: TGTGCCAGCAGTCGCCGCTTCTCGGGTCTCACAGATACGCAGTATTTT

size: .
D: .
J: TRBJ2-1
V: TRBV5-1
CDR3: CASREGHEQFF
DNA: TGCGCCAGCAGAGAGGGACATGAGCAGTTCTTC

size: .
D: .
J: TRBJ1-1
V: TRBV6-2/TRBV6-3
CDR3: CASSYNELMNTEAFF
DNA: TGTGCCAGTAGTTACAACGAACTCATGAACACTGAAGCTTTCTTT

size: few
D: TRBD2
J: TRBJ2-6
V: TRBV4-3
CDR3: CASSQGIGTSGGGARANVLTF
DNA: TGCGCCAGCAGCCAGGGAATTGGGACTAGCGGGGGGGGGGCAAGAGCCAACGTCCTGACTTTC

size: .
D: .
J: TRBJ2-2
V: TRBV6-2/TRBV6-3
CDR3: CASSYRGTTGELFF
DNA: TGTGCCAGCAGTTATAGAGGTACCACCGGGGAGCTGTTTTTT

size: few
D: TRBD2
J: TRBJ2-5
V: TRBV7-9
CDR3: CASSLSSGEETQYF
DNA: TGTGCCAGCAGCTTAAGTAGCGGGGAAGAGACCCAGTACTTC

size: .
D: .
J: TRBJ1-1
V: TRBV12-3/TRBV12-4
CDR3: CASSPYTEAFF
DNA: TGTGCCAGCAGCCCTTATACTGAAGCTTTCTTT

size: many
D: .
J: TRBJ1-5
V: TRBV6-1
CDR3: CASIPGRYLEPQHF
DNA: TGTGCCAGCATCCCAGGGAGGTATTTGGAGCCCCAGCATTTT

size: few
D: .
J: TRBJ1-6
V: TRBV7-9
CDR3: CASSLAGESPLHF
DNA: TGTGCCAGCAGCTTAGCTGGGGAATCACCCCTCCACTTT

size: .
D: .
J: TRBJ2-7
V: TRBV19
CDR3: CASSIVRDRGHEQYF
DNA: TGTGCCAGTAGTATCGTCAGGGATAGGGGCCACGAGCAGTACTTC

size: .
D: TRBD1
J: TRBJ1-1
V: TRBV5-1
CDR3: CASSEVQGAVAFF
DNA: TGCGCCAGCAGCGAGGTCCAGGGGGCCGTAGCTTTCTTT

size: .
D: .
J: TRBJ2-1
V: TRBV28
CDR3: CASRDPSEQFF
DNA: TGTGCCAGCAGGGATCCCAGTGAGCAGTTCTTC

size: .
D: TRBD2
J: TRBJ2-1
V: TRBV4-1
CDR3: CASSRDFLAGRGYNEQFF
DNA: TGCGCCAGCAGCCGGGACTTCCTAGCGGGCCGAGGATACAATGAGCAGTTCTTC

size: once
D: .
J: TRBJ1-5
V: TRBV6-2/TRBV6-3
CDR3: CASSYVEYSNQPQHF
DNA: TGTGCCAGCAGTTACGTGGAGTATAGCAATCAGCCCCAGCATTTT

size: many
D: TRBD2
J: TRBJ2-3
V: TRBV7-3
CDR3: CASSFLAGGPPDTQYF
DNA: TGTGCCAGCAGCTTCCTAGCGGGGGGGCCGCCAGATACGCAGTATTTT

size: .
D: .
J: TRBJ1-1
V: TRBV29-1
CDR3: CSVAGGAITLHPEAFF
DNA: TGCAGCGTTGCCGGGGGGGCCATTACCCTGCACCCTGAAGCTTTCTTT

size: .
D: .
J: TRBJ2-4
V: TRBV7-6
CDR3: CASSLASQAKNIQYF
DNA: TGTGCCAGCAGCTTAGCAAGCCAAGCCAAAAACATTCAGTACTTC

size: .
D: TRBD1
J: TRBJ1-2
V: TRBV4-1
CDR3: CASSTYSGTGGGYTF
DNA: TGCGCCAGCAGCACCTATTCCGGGACAGGGGGTGGCTACACCTTC

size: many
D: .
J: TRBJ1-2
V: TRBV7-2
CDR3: CALEGGSNYGYTF
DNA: TGTGCCCTCGAAGGGGGTTCCAACTATGGCTACACCTTC

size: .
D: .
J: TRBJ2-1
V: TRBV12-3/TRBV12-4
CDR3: CASSLALINEQFF
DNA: TGTGCCAGCAGTTTAGCGCTGATCAATGAGCAGTTCTTC

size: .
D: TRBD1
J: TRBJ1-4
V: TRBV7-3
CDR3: CASSLDRDQDEKLFF
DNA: TGTGCCAGCAGCCTCGACAGGGACCAGGATGAAAAACTGTTTTTT